The 16 T cell receptor beta chains in this list originate from one sample, sequenced in a study of T-cell memory formation after mild COVID-19. Using its own MiXCR run on the 5' RACE reads, TCRdb lists one record per CDR3 protein. The sample has 130,000 to 150,000 distinct CDR3 sequences, 5.5% to 7% seen once. Sequencing was performed on PBMCs or a T cell subset sorted from them (not recorded which). The origin of the receptors is an adult woman who had mild COVID-19 (a few samples of this study predate the infection). Cell type and time point are not known.

This clonotype was seen repeatedly, ten times or more. This chain uses TRBV7-9 with TRBJ2-1; TRBD2 matches at 8 bases. Germline values: CDR1 SEHNR, CDR2 FQNEAQ (reference sequence). CDR3 length equals 16 residues. Losses at the gene ends were 5 bases for V and 1 base for J; bases not matched to a gene: 7. CDR3: CASSRSSGISYNEQFF. The CDR3 bases are TGTGCCAGCAGCCGTAGTAGCGGGATTTCCTACAATGAGCAGTTCTTC.

The table lists this clonotype with many counts. The rearrangement links TRBV10-3 to TRBJ2-2; D gene unclear. Per germline, CDR1 ENHRY and CDR2 SYGVKD. V was pared by 0 bases and J by 5 bases, with 10 bases between. This CDR3 contains 15 residues. The chain's CDR3 is CAISESKAATGELFF. CDR3 nucleotides: TGTGCCATCAGTGAGTCGAAGGCAGCGACCGGGGAGCTGTTTTTT.

The chain links TRBV7-2 to TRBJ1-5, with D uncertain. Per the germline V gene, CDR1 is SGHTA and CDR2 is FQGNSA. Trimming removed 3 bases from V and 1 base from J, with 10 bases in between. The CDR3 has 15 amino acids. The CDR3 here is CASSFSGRSNQPQHF. The CDR3, as DNA: TGTGCCAGCAGCTTCTCTGGACGGAGCAATCAGCCCCAGCATTTT.

The chain uses TRBV12-3 or TRBV12-4 and TRBJ1-1; a possible D gene is TRBD1 (5 bases). Trimming shortened V by 4 bases and J by 5 bases, and 17 bases separated the two germline ends. The CDR3 loop spans 15 amino acids. CDR3 sequence: CASSWHPGGRTEAFF. The CDR3 DNA reads TGTGCCAGCAGTTGGCATCCCGGGGGGAGGACTGAAGCTTTCTTT.

This clonotype was recorded many times. The genes are TRBV7-2 and TRBJ2-2, with 7 bases identical to TRBD1. Germline assignment: CDR1 SGHTA and CDR2 FQGNSA. V shed 7 bases and J 4 bases; nucleotides not matched to a gene: 6. The CDR3 spans 14 residues. DNA for the CDR3: TGTGCCAGCATCTCACAGGGGACCACCGGGGAGCTGTTTTTT. As protein: CASISQGTTGELFF.

This clonotype appeared a few times. DNA of the CDR3: TGCGCCAGCAGCTTGGGGGACAGGAGCTACAATGAGCAGTTCTTC. Protein sequence: CASSLGDRSYNEQFF. The chain employs TRBV5-1 and TRBJ2-1; TRBD1 matches 8 bases. The V gene end was trimmed by 0 bases and the J gene end by 3 bases; junction bases not matched to a gene: 2. Germline values: CDR1 SGHRS, CDR2 YFSETQ. This CDR3 has 15 residues.

This clonotype was counted only a few times. This chain joins TRBV20-1 and TRBJ2-3, with no clear D. Trimming left V 2 bases short and J 2 bases short, with 5 bases between. CDR1 is DFQATT and CDR2 is SNEGSKA in the germline V gene (reference sequence). This CDR3 region has 12 residues. The CDR3 loop is CSARLPTDTQYF. In nucleotides, the CDR3 is TGCAGTGCTAGACTCCCCACAGATACGCAGTATTTT.

This clonotype came up a few times. The J gene is TRBJ2-7, the V gene TRBV24-1; TRBD1 matches 10 bases. The CDR3 loop spans 15 amino acids. CDR1 and CDR2 (germline): KGHDR, SFDVKD. Unmatched junction bases numbered 5, after V lost 4 bases and J lost 3 bases. This CDR3 reads CATSDPGTGVYEQYF. The CDR3 DNA follows: TGTGCCACCAGTGACCCCGGGACAGGGGTCTACGAGCAGTACTTC.

This clonotype has ten or more counts. The chain carries TRBV12-3 or TRBV12-4 and TRBJ2-1, with D unclear. V gave up 5 bases and J gave up 4 bases, with 15 bases separating them. The CDR3 is 15 residues long. In DNA form, the CDR3 reads TGTGCCAGCAGTCAGGACCCCCGCCCTTACAATGAGCAGTTCTTC. Residues: CASSQDPRPYNEQFF.

This clonotype was counted many times. The V and J genes are TRBV6-5 and TRBJ2-2; D is uncertain. The V and J ends lost 10 bases and 6 bases respectively, with 21 bases between them. Germline loops: CDR1 MNHEY, CDR2 SVGAGI. The CDR3 is 15 amino acids. This chain's CDR3 is CATRRPNPVPGELFF. The CDR3 region has the DNA TGTGCCACCCGAAGACCCAACCCTGTGCCCGGGGAGCTGTTTTTT.

The CDR3 bases are TGTGCCAGCAGCTTAGTTCTCCAGGTCGGCTATGGCTACACCTTC. Protein product: CASSLVLQVGYGYTF. The chain uses TRBV7-2 and TRBJ1-2; no reliable D call. V was clipped by 1 base and J by 4 bases, with 13 bases between them. CDR1 SGHTA and CDR2 FQGNSA come from the germline V gene. The length of the CDR3 is 15 residues.

This clonotype appeared many times. J is TRBJ1-2 and V is TRBV5-1; tentative D call: TRBD1 (5 bases). The CDR3 runs to 17 residues. CDR1 is SGHRS, CDR2 YFSETQ, per germline. Trimming stripped 2 bases from V and 4 bases from J, with 21 bases between. For the CDR3, the DNA is TGCGCCAGCAGCTTTACCGGGACTTCCGGAGGGTCCTATGGCTACACCTTC. Translating gives CASSFTGTSGGSYGYTF.

V is TRBV4-1 and J is TRBJ1-6, with 8 nucleotides matching TRBD1. The CDR3 consists of 16 residues. With V trimmed by 2 bases and J by 9 bases, 9 bases remained unmatched. In germline, CDR1 is MGHRA, CDR2 YSYEKL. CDR3 sequence reads: CASSQQATGTGSPLHF. The CDR3 DNA is TGCGCCAGCAGCCAACAGGCGACAGGGACAGGTTCACCCCTCCACTTT.

This clonotype appeared a few times. This rearrangement joins TRBV7-9 to TRBJ2-3; 9 bases are a match to TRBD2. This CDR3 is 19 amino acids long. The ends lost 2 bases at V and 2 bases at J; junction bases unmatched: 14. The V gene's germline CDR1 is SEHNR and CDR2 FQNEAQ (reference sequence). The DNA of the CDR3 is TGTGCCAGCAGCTTAAGGAAGTTGCGGGAGGGCCGTGCCACAGATACGCAGTATTTT. This codes for CASSLRKLREGRATDTQYF.

This clonotype was seen ten or more times. In DNA, the CDR3 is TGCGCCAGCAGCCCCTCTCTAAGGGAAATTTATGGCTACACCTTC. Translating gives CASSPSLREIYGYTF. The J gene is TRBJ1-2, the V gene TRBV4-1; D not certain. The CDR3 length is 15 residues. The germline V gene has CDR1 MGHRA and CDR2 YSYEKL. V lost 4 bases, J lost 5 bases, and 17 bases lay in between.

J is TRBJ2-6 and V is TRBV7-9, with D maybe TRBD1 (6 bases). This CDR3 is 20 amino acids long. V was cut by 5 bases and J by 2 bases, with 25 bases left in between. Germline V gene sequence: CDR1 SEHNR, CDR2 FQNEAQ (reference sequence). The CDR3 region is CASSHQLQGNTRAGANVLTF. CDR3 nucleotides: TGTGCCAGCAGCCATCAGCTACAGGGAAATACCCGGGCTGGGGCCAACGTCCTGACTTTC.